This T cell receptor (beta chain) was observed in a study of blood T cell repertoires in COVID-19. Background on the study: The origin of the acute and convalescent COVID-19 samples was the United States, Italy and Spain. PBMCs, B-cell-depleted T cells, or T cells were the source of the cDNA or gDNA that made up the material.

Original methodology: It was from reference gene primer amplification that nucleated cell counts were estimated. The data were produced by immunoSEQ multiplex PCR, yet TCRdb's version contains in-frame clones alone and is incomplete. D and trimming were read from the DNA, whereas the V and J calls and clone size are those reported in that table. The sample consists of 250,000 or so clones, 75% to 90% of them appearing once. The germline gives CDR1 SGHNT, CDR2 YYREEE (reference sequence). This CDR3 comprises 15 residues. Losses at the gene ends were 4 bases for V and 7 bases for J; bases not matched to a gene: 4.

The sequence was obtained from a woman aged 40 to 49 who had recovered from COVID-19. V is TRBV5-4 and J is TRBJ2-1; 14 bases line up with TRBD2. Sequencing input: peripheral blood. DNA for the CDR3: TGTGCCAGCAGCCCGGGACTAGCGGGGGTGAATGAGCAGTTCTTC. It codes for CASSPGLAGVNEQFF. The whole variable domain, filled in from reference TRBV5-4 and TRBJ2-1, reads ETGVTQSPTHLIKTRGQQVTLRCSSQSGHNTVSWYQQALGQGPQFIFQYYREEENGRGNFPPRFSGLQFPNYSSELNVNALELDDSALYLCASSPGLAGVNEQFFGPGTRLTVL.